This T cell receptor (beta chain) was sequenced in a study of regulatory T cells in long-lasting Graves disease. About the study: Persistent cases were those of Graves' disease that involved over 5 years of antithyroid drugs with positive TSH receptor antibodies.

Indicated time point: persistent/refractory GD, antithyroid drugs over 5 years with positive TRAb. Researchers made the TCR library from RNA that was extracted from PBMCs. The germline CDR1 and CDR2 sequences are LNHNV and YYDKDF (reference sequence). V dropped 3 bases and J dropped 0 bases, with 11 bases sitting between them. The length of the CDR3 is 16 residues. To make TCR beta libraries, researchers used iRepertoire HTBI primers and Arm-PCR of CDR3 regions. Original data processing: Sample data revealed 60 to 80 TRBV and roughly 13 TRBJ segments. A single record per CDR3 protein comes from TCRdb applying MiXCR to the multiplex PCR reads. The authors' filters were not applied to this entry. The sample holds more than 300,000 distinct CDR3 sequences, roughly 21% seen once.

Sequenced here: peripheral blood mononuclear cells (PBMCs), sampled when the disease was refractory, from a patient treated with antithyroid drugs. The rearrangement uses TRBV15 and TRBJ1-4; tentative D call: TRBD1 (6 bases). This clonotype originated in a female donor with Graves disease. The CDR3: CATSRDRAATNEKLFF. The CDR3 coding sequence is TGTGCCACCAGCAGGGACAGAGCTGCAACTAATGAAAAACTGTTTTTT. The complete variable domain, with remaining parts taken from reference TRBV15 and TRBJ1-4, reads DAMVIQNPRYQVTQFGKPVTLSCSQTLNHNVMYWYQQKSSQAPKLLFHYYDKDFNNEADTPDNFQSRRPNTSFCFLDIRSPGLGDTAMYLCATSRDRAATNEKLFFGSGTQLSVL.